Given below is one T cell receptor (beta chain) in context. The antigen remains unidentified. Germline V lookup: CDR1 SEHNR, CDR2 FQNEAQ (reference sequence). V was clipped by 5 bases and J by 4 bases; unmatched bases: 7. This CDR3 contains 14 residues. Assay: immunoSEQ multiplex PCR; the TCRdb copy retains only in-frame clones and omits some. The sample includes fewer than 130,000 clones, around 95% seen only once; the top ten take 0.4% to 0.55%. The data were taken from a study of graft-versus-host responses after intestinal transplantation. Turning to the study itself: Multivisceral, liver-intestinal, or isolated intestinal transplants were given to recipients. The study gave all recipients anti-thymocyte globulin induction, then tacrolimus and steroids for 2 to 3 years. Study-wide points: Elevated graft-versus-host to host-versus-graft clonal ratios in allografts were recorded for patients with graft-donor T cell macrochimerism. The authors found GvH clones in recipient marrow, some appearing first in ileum or blood.

The TCR originated in a human donor who received an intestinal transplant. The specimen was unstimulated CD8+ T cells sorted from spleen or lymph node cells, collected before intestinal transplant. The V call is TRBV7-9, the J call TRBJ1-2, with TRBD1 matching over 7 bases. The chain's CDR3 is CASSPRTGGYGYTF. The CDR3 DNA is TGTGCCAGCAGCCCGAGGACAGGAGGCTATGGCTACACCTTC.